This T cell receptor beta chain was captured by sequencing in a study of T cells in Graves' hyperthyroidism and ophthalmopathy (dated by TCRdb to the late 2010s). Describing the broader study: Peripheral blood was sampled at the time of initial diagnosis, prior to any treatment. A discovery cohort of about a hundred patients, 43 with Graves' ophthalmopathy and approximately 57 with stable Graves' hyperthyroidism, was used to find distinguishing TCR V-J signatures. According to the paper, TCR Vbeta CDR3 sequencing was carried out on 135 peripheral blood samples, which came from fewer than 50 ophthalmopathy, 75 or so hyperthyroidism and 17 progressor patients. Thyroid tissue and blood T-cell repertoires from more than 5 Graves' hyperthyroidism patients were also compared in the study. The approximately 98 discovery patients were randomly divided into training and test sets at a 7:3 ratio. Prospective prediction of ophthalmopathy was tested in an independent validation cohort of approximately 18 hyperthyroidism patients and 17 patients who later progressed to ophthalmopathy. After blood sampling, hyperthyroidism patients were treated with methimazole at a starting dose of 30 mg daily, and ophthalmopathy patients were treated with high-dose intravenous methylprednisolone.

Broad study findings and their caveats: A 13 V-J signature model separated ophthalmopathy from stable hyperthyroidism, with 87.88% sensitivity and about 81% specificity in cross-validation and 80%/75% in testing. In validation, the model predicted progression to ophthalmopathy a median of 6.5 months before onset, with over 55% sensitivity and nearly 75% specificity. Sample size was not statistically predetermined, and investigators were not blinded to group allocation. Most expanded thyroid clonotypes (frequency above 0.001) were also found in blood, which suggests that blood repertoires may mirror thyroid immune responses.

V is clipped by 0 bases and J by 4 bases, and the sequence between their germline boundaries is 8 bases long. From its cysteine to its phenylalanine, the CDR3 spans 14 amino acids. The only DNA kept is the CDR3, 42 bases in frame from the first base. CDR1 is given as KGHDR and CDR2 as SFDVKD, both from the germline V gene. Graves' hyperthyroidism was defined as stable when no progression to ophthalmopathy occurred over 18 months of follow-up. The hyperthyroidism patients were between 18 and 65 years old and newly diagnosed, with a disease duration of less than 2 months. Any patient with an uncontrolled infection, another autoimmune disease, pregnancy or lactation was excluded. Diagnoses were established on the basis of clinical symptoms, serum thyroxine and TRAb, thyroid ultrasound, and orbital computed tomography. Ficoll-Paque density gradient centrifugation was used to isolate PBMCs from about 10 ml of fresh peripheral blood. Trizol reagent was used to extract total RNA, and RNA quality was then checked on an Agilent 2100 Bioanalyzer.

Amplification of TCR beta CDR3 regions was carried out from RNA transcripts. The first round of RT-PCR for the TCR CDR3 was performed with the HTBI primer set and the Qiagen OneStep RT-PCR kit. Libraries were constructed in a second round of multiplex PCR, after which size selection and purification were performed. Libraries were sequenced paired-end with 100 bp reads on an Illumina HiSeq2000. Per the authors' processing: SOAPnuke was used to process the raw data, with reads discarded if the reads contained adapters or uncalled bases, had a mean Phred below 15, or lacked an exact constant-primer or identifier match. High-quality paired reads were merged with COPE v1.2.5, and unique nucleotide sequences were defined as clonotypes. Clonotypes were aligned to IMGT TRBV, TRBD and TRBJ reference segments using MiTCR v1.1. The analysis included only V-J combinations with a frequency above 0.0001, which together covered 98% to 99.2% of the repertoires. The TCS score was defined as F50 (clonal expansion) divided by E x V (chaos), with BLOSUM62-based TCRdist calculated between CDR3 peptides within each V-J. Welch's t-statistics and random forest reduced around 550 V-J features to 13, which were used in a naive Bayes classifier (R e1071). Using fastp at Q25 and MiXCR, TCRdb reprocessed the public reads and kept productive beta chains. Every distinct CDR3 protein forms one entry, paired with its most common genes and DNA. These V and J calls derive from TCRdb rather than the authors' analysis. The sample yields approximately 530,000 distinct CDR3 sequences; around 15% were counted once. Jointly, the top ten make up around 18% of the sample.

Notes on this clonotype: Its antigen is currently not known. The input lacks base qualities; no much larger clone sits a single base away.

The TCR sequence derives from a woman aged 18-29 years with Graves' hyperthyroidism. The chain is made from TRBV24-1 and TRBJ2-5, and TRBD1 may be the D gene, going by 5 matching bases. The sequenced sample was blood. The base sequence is TGTGCCACCAGTGATTTGCAGGGCGGAGAGACCCAGTACTTC. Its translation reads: CATSDLQGGETQYF.